This entry lists 21 T cell receptor beta chains sequenced from one sample in a study of blood T cell repertoires in COVID-19. TCRdb keeps only in-frame clones here, not all; method: immunoSEQ multiplex PCR. The sample includes roughly 80,000 clones, around 83% of them seen just once. Sequenced sample: peripheral blood. Every receptor here comes from a human donor in a cohort sampled during active COVID-19.

This chain links TRBV7-3 with TRBJ2-1; a possible D gene is TRBD1 (5 bases). Trimming pared 3 bases from V and 0 bases from J, leaving 9 bases between. Germline CDR1 is SGHTA and CDR2 is FQGTGA. The CDR3 spans 15 residues. The CDR3, as DNA: TGTGCCAGCAGCTTGACAGCTAGCTCCTACAATGAGCAGTTCTTC. Its protein is CASSLTASSYNEQFF.

The chain links TRBV24-1 to TRBJ2-1; TRBD1 is a possible D gene (6 bases). Looked up from germline, CDR1 is KGHDR and CDR2 is SFDVKD. The CDR3 consists of 15 residues. Trimming removed 5 bases from V and 9 bases from J, with 19 bases in between. The chain's CDR3 is CATSGGPGQQVEQFF. The CDR3 bases are TGTGCCACCAGTGGGGGGCCAGGGCAACAGGTTGAGCAGTTCTTC.

The CDR3 protein is CASRGQGEINSPLHF. The CDR3 region has the DNA TGTGCCAGTAGGGGACAGGGGGAAATTAATTCACCCCTCCACTTT. The chain uses TRBV5-5 and TRBJ1-6; 11 bases line up with TRBD1. Germline CDR1 and CDR2: SGHKS and YYEKEE (reference sequence). V was pared by 8 bases and J by 6 bases, with 7 bases of the junction left unmatched. The CDR3 is 15 amino acids.

The chain joins TRBV10-1 to TRBJ2-1, with D possibly TRBD2 on 5 matching bases. Trimming took 2 bases from V and 10 from J, leaving 12 bases between them. Germline CDR1 reads WNHNN; CDR2 reads SYGVQD (reference sequence). This CDR3 region has 13 residues. CDR3: CASSEAWVAEQFF. The CDR3, as DNA: TGCGCCAGCAGTGAGGCCTGGGTAGCGGAGCAGTTCTTC.

The genes are TRBV5-1 and TRBJ2-7, with 8 positions matching TRBD2. After removal of 0 bases from V and 3 bases from J, the junction contained 5 bases not matched to a gene. Germline CDR1 and CDR2: SGHRS and YFSETQ. The CDR3 has 15 residues. In DNA form, the CDR3 reads TGCGCCAGCAGCTTGGGTACTAGCGGATTCTACGAGCAGTACTTC. Translated, it gives CASSLGTSGFYEQYF.

There are a few counts of this clone. V gene TRBV2 combines with J gene TRBJ2-1, with 12 bases matching TRBD2. Losses at the gene ends were 6 bases for V and 7 bases for J; bases not matched to a gene: 4. CDR3 length equals 14 residues. Germline values: CDR1 SNHLY, CDR2 FYNNEI. The CDR3 sequence: CASSGLAGSNEQFF. The DNA of the CDR3 is TGTGCCAGCAGCGGACTAGCGGGAAGTAATGAGCAGTTCTTC.

The chain has TRBV12-3 or TRBV12-4 and TRBJ1-5; a possible D gene is TRBD1 (6 bases). This CDR3 contains 13 residues. Trimming stripped 3 bases from V and 7 bases from J, with 10 bases between. The CDR3 DNA sequence: TGTGCCAGCAGTTTGACAGGCCAGCAGCCCCAGCATTTT. This encodes CASSLTGQQPQHF.

This sequence joins TRBV19 and TRBJ2-1, with 8 bases identical to TRBD1. In germline, CDR1 is LNHDA, CDR2 SQIVND (reference sequence). This CDR3 spans 16 amino acids. The ends lost 0 bases at V and 0 bases at J; junction bases unmatched: 1. Here the CDR3 DNA reads TGTGCCAGTAGTATAGATCAGGGGGCCTCCTACAATGAGCAGTTCTTC. This codes for CASSIDQGASYNEQFF. The whole variable domain, remainder taken from reference TRBV19 and TRBJ2-1, is DGGITQSPKYLFRKEGQNVTLSCEQNLNHDAMYWYRQDPGQGLRLIYYSQIVNDFQKGDIAEGYSVSREKKESFPLTVTSAQKNPTAFYLCASSIDQGASYNEQFFGPGTRLTVL.

V and J are TRBV28 and TRBJ1-2; 9 nucleotides line up with TRBD1. CDR1 and CDR2 (germline): MDHEN, SYDVKM. V lost 7 bases and J lost 2; bases outside the gene matches: 5. This CDR3 contains 14 residues. In DNA form, the CDR3 reads TGTGCCAGCAAACCGGGACAGGGAAACTATGGCTACACCTTC. Protein product: CASKPGQGNYGYTF.

CDR3 protein: CASSRSGGYRNEQFF. The CDR3 nucleotides read TGTGCCAGTAGTAGATCAGGGGGCTATCGTAATGAGCAGTTCTTC. V is TRBV19 and J is TRBJ2-1, with 8 bases matching TRBD1. J lost 7 bases, V lost 4 bases, and 9 bases had no gene match. The germline CDR1 and CDR2 sequences are LNHDA and SQIVND (reference sequence). CDR3 size: 15 residues.

V usage is TRBV29-1 and J usage is TRBJ2-3, with TRBD2 as a possible D gene (6 bases). There are 16 residues in the CDR3. Germline lookup yields CDR1 SQVTM and CDR2 ANQGSEA. V lost 6 bases to trimming and J lost 5 bases, with 24 bases between them. This CDR3 reads CSVPKGRTSIGDTQYF. In DNA, the CDR3 is TGCAGCGTCCCTAAAGGAAGAACTAGCATAGGAGATACGCAGTATTTT.

The J gene is TRBJ1-1, the V gene TRBV2, with D tentatively TRBD1 (5 bases). CDR1 and CDR2 (germline): SNHLY, FYNNEI. This CDR3 is 16 amino acids long. V lost 5 bases, J lost 5 bases, and 21 bases lay in between. As DNA, the CDR3 is TGTGCCAGCAGTTCCGCCTCTGTCTCGGGGGGGACTGAAGCTTTCTTT. It specifies CASSSASVSGGTEAFF. Supplemented by reference TRBV2 and TRBJ1-1, the full variable domain reads EPEVTQTPSHQVTQMGQEVILRCVPISNHLYFYWYRQILGQKVEFLVSFYNNEISEKSEIFDDQFSVERPDGSNFTLKIRSTKLEDSAMYFCASSSASVSGGTEAFFGQGTRLTVV.

The chain links TRBV7-9 to TRBJ2-6, with 13 nucleotides matching TRBD2. CDR1 SEHNR and CDR2 FQNEAQ come from the germline V gene (reference sequence). The CDR3 has 19 amino acids. Unmatched junction bases numbered 3, after V lost 1 base and J lost 0 bases. CDR3 in DNA: TGTGCCAGCAGCTTAGAGGGACTAGCGGGACCCTCTGGGGCCAACGTCCTGACTTTC. It translates to CASSLEGLAGPSGANVLTF.

This chain connects TRBV12-3 or TRBV12-4 to TRBJ2-5; 8 positions match TRBD1. V shed 3 bases and J 5 bases; nucleotides not matched to a gene: 2. The CDR3 is made up of 13 amino acids. CDR3 residues: CASSFRGQETQYF. CDR3 nucleotides: TGTGCCAGCAGTTTCAGGGGGCAGGAGACCCAGTACTTC.

The chain has TRBV4-1 and TRBJ2-7; 10 nucleotides line up with TRBD1. Germline values: CDR1 MGHRA, CDR2 YSYEKL. The CDR3 runs 13 residues. The V and J ends lost 4 bases and 5 bases, in that order; junction bases with no gene match: 2. The CDR3 nucleotides read TGCGCCAGCAGCCGACAGGGGGCGGACGAGCAGTACTTC. Its translation: CASSRQGADEQYF.

This chain uses TRBV2 with TRBJ2-2; maybe TRBD2 (6 bases). V was trimmed by 6 bases and J by 1 base, leaving 21 bases between them. Germline assignment: CDR1 SNHLY and CDR2 FYNNEI. CDR3 length equals 18 residues. CDR3 sequence: CASRRRAAWGVNTGELFF. The CDR3 DNA follows: TGTGCCAGCAGGCGCCGGGCCGCGTGGGGGGTGAACACCGGGGAGCTGTTTTTT.

The gene calls are TRBV28 and TRBJ1-3, with 8 bases lining up with TRBD1. The V gene's germline CDR1 is MDHEN and CDR2 SYDVKM. With 5 bases clipped from V and 6 bases from J, the junction kept 6 bases outside the gene matches. The CDR3 covers 14 residues. CDR3 amino acids: CASSGGQETNTIYF. The CDR3 DNA reads TGTGCCAGCAGTGGGGGACAGGAAACAAACACCATATATTTT.

The rearrangement uses TRBV3-1 (or the pseudogene TRBV3-2) and TRBJ1-1; 8 bases line up with TRBD1. This CDR3 is built from 14 residues. The J segment lost 1 base and the V segment lost 4 bases, leaving 2 bases of the junction unmatched. CDR1 LGHDT and CDR2 YNNKEL come from the germline V gene (reference sequence). The CDR3 DNA reads as TGTGCCAGCAGCCGGACAGGGCCGAACACTGAAGCTTTCTTT. Protein product: CASSRTGPNTEAFF.

V is TRBV14 and J is TRBJ1-2; D is unclear. The CDR3 runs to 17 residues. Germline values: CDR1 SGHDN, CDR2 FVKESK. V shed 1 base and J shed 7 bases, with 22 bases lying between them. Here the CDR3 reads CASSQGEVVQFPGGYTF. The CDR3 DNA reads as TGTGCCAGCAGCCAAGGGGAGGTTGTACAGTTCCCGGGTGGCTACACCTTC.

The gene calls are TRBV20-1 and TRBJ2-3, with TRBD2 matching over 8 bases. The CDR3 covers 14 residues. From germline, CDR1 is DFQATT and CDR2 SNEGSKA (reference sequence). V shed 3 bases, J shed 4 bases, and the junction held 6 bases outside the gene matches. This chain's CDR3 is CSASAGRAADTQYF. The CDR3 coding sequence is TGCAGTGCTAGTGCCGGGAGGGCCGCAGATACGCAGTATTTT.

The CDR3 nucleotides read TGTGCCAGCAGTTTCAGACTAGCGGGGTGGGCAGATACGCAGTATTTT. It is translated as CASSFRLAGWADTQYF. The genes are TRBV7-8 and TRBJ2-3, with 11 bases lining up with TRBD2. The trim removed 6 bases at V and 4 bases at J, leaving 9 bases unmatched. There are 16 residues in the CDR3. Germline V gene data show CDR1 as SGHVS and CDR2 as FQNEAQ.